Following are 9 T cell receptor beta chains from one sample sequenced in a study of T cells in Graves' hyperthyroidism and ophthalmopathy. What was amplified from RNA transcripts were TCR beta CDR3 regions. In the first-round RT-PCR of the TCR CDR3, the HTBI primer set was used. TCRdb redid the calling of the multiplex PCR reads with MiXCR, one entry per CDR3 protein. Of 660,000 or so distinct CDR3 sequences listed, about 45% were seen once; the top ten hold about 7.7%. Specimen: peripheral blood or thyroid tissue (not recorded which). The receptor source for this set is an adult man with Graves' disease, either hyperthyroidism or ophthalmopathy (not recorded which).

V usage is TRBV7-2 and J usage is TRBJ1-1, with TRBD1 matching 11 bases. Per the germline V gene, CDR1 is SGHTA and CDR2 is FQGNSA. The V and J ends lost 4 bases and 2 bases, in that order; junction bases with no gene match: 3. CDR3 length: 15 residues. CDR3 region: CASSWTGGSNTEAFF. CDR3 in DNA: TGTGCCAGCAGCTGGACAGGGGGCTCCAACACTGAAGCTTTCTTT.

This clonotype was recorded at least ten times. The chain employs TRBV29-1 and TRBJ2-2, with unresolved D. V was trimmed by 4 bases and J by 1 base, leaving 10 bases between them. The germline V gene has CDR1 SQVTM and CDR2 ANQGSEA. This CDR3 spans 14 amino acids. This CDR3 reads CSVAYRRNTGELFF. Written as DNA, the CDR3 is TGCAGCGTTGCTTATCGGCGGAACACCGGGGAGCTGTTTTTT.

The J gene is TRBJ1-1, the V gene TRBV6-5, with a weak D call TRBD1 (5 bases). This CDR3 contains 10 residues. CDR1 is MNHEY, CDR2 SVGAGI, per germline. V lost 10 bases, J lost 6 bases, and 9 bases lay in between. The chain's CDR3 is CANSRAEAFF. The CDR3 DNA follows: TGTGCCAACAGCAGGGCTGAAGCTTTCTTT.

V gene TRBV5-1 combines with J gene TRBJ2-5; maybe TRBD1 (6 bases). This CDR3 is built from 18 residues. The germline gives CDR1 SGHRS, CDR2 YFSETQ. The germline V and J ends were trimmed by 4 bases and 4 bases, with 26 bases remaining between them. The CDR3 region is CASSVSTGTSVWGETQYF. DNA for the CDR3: TGCGCCAGCAGCGTGTCTACCGGGACATCAGTTTGGGGAGAGACCCAGTACTTC.

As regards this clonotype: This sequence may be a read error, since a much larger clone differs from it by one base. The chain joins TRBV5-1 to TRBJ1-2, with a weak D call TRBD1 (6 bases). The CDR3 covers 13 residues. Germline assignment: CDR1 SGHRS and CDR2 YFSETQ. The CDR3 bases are TGCGCCAGCAGCTTGGTGGGGGCCTATGGCTGCACCTTC. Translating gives CASSLVGAYGCTF.

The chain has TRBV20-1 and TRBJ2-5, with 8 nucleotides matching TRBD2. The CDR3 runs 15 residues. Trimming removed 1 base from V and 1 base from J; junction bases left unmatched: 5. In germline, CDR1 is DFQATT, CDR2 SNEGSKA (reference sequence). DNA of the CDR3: TGCAGTGCTAGAGTTCGGGGGGGGTTCCAAGAGACCCAGTACTTC. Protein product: CSARVRGGFQETQYF.

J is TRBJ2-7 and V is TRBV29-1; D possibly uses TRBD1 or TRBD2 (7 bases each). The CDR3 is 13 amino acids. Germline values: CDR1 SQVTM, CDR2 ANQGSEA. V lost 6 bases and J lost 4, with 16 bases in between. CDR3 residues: CSVGEGADYEQYF. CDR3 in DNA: TGCAGCGTCGGGGAGGGGGCGGATTACGAGCAGTACTTC.

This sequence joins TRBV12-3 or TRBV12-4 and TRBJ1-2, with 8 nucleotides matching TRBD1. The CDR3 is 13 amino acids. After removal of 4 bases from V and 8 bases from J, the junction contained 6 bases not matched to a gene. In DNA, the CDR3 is TGTGCCAGCAGTTCCCAGGGGGCGGAGGGCTACACCTTC. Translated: CASSSQGAEGYTF.

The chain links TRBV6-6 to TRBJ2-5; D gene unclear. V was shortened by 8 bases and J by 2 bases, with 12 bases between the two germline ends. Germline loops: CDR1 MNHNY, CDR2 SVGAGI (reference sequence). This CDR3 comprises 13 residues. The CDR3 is CASQRTRQETQYF. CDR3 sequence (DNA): TGTGCCAGCCAAAGGACCCGTCAAGAGACCCAGTACTTC.